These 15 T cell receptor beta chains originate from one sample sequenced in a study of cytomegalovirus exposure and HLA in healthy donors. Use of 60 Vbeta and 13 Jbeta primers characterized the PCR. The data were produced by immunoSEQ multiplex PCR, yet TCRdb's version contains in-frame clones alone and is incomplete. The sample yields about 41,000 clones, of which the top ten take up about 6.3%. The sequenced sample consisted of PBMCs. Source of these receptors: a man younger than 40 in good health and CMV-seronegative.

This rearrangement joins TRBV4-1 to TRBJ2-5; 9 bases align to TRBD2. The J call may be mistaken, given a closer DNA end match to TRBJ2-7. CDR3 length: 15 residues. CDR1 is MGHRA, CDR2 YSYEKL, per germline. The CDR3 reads CASSPGLATHYEQYF. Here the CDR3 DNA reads TGCGCCAGCAGCCCCGGACTAGCGACACACTACGAGCAGTACTTC.

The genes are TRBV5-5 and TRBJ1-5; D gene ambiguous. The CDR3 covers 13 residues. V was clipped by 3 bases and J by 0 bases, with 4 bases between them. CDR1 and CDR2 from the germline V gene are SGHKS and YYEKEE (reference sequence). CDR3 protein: CASSSLSNQPQHF. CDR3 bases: TGTGCCAGCAGCTCTCTTAGCAATCAGCCCCAGCATTTT.

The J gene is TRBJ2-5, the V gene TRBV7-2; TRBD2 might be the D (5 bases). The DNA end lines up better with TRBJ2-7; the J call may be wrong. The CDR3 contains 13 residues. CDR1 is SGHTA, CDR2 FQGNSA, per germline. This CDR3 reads CASSGSGGYEQYF. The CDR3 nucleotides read TGTGCCAGCAGCGGCAGCGGAGGCTACGAGCAGTACTTC.

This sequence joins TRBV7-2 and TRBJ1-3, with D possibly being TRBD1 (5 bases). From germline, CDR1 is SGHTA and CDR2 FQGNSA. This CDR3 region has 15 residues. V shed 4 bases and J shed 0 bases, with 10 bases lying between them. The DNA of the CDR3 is TGTGCCAGCAGCTCCGCAGGGTTCTCTGGAAACACCATATATTTT. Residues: CASSSAGFSGNTIYF.

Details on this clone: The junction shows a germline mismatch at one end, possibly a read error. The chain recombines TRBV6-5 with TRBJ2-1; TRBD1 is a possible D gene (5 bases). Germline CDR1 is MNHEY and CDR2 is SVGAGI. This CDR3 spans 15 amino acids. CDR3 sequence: CASRNTGSSDNEQFF. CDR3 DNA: TGTGCCAGCAGGAATACAGGCAGCTCCGACAATGAGCAGTTCTTC.

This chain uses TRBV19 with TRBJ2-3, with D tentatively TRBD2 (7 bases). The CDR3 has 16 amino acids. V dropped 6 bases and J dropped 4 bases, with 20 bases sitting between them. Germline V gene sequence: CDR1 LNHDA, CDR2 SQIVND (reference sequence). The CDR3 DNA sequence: TGTGCCAGTAGCCCGGGGGGCGGGAGACGGGCAGATACGCAGTATTTT. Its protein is CASSPGGGRRADTQYF. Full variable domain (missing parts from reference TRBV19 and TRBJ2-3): DGGITQSPKYLFRKEGQNVTLSCEQNLNHDAMYWYRQDPGQGLRLIYYSQIVNDFQKGDIAEGYSVSREKKESFPLTVTSAQKNPTAFYLCASSPGGGRRADTQYFGPGTRLTVL.

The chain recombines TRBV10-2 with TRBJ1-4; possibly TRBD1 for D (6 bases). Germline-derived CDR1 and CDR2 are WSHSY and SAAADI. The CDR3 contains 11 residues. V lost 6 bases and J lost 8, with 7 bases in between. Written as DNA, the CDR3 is TGCGCCAGCAGGGACAGCGAAAAACTGTTTTTT. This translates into CASRDSEKLFF.

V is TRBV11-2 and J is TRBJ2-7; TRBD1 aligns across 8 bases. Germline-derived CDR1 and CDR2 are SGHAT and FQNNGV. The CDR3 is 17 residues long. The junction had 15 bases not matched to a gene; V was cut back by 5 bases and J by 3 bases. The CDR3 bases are TGTGCCAGCAGCCCGGCGGGACAGGCTCTGGTCCTCTACGAGCAGTACTTC. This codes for CASSPAGQALVLYEQYF.

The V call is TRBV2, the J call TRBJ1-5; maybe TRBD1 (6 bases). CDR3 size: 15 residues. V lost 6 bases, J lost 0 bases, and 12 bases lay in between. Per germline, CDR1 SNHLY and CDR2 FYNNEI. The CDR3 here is CASRRDRYSNQPQHF. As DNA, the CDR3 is TGTGCCAGCAGAAGAGACAGGTATAGCAATCAGCCCCAGCATTTT.

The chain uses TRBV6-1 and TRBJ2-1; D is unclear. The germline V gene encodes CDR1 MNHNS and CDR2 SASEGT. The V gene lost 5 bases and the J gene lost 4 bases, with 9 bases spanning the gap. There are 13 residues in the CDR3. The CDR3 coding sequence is TGTGCCAGCAGTCGCCTACTGTACAATGAGCAGTTCTTC. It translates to CASSRLLYNEQFF.

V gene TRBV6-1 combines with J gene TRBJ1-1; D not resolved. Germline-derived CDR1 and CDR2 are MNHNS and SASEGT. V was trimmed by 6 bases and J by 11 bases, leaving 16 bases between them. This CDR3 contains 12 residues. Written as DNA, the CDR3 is TGTGCCAGCAGCGGCGACAACGATAGGGCTTTCTTT. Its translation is CASSGDNDRAFF.

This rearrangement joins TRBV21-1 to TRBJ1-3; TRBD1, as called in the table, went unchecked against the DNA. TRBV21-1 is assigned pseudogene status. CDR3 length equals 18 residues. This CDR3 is CASSKIRPTWMAGNTIYF. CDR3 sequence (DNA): TGTGCCAGCAGCAAAATCAGGCCTACATGGATGGCTGGAAACACCATATATTTT.

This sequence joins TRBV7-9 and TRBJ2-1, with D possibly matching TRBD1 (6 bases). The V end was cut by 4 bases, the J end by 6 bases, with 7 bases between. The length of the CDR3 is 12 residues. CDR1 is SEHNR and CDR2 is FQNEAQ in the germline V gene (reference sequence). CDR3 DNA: TGTGCCAGCAGCTCGACAGGCAATGAGCAGTTCTTC. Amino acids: CASSSTGNEQFF.

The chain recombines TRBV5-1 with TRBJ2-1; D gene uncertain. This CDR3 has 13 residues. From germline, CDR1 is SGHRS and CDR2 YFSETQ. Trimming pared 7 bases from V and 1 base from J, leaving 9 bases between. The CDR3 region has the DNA TGCGCCAGCGCCCTCCAGTCCTACAATGAGCAGTTCTTC. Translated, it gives CASALQSYNEQFF.

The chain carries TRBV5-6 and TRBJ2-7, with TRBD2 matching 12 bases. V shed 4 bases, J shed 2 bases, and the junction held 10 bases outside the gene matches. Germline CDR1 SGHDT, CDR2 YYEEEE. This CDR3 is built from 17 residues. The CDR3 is CASSRGSSGRAAYEQYF. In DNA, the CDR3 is TGTGCCAGCAGCAGAGGGTCTAGCGGGAGGGCCGCCTACGAGCAGTACTTC.